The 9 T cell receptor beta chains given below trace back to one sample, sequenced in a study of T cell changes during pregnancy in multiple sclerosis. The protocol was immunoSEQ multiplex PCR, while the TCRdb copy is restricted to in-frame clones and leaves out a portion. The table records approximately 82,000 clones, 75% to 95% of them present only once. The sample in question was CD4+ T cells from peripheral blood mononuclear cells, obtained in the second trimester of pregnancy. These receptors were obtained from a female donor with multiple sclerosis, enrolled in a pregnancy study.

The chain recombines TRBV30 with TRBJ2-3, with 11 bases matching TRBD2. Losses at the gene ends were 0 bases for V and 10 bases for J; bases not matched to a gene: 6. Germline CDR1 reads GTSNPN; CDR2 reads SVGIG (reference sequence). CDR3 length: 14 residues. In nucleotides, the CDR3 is TGTGCCTGGAGTGTACTAGCGGGGGCCTGGGCGCAGTATTTT. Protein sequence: CAWSVLAGAWAQYF.

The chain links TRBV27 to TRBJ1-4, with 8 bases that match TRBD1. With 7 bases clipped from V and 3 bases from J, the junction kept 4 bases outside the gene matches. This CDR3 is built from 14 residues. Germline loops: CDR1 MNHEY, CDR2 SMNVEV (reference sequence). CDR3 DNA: TGTGCCAGCAAAAAACAGGGGGCTAATGAAAAACTGTTTTTT. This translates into CASKKQGANEKLFF.

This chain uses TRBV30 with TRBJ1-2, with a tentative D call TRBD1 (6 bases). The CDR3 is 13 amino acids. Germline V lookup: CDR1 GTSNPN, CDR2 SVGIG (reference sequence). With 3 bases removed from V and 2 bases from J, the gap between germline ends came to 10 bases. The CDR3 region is CAWRTQGNYGYTF. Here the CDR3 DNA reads TGTGCCTGGAGAACCCAGGGGAACTATGGCTACACCTTC.

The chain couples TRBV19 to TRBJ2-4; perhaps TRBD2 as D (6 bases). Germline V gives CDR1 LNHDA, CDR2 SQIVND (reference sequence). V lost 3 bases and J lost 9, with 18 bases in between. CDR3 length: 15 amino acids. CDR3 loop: CASSMGGKGGSIQYF. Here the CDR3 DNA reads TGTGCCAGTAGTATGGGCGGGAAAGGTGGCAGCATTCAGTACTTC.

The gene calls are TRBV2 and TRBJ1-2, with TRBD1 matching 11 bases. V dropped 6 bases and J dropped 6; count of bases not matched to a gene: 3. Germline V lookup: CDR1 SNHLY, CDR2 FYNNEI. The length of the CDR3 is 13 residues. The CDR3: CASRGTGGHGYTF. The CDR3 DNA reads TGTGCCAGCAGGGGGACAGGGGGACATGGCTACACCTTC.

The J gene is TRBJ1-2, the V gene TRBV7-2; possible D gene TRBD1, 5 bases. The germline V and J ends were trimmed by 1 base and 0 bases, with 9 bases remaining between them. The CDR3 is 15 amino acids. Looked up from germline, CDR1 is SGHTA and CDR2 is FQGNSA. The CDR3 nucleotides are TGTGCCAGCAGCTTAGGCGCAGGGACTAACTATGGCTACACCTTC. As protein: CASSLGAGTNYGYTF.

Written as DNA, the CDR3 is TGTGCCAGCAGCAACCGTTGGGGGGCGGCAGGGAGGGGGCAGTTCTTC. It encodes CASSNRWGAAGRGQFF. V gene TRBV11-3 combines with J gene TRBJ2-1; perhaps TRBD2 as D (7 bases). Germline V gene data show CDR1 as SGHNT and CDR2 as YENEEA. The CDR3 spans 16 residues. Deletions cut 5 bases from V and 12 bases from J, with 26 bases between.

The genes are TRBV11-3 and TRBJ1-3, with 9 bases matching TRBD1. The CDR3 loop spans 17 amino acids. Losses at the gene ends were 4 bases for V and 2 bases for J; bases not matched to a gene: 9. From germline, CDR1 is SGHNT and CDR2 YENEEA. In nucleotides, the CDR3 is TGTGCCAGCAGCTCTAGGGACAGGGTTTTCGCTGGAAACACCATATATTTT. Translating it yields CASSSRDRVFAGNTIYF. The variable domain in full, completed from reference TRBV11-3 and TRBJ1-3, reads EAGVVQSPRYKIIEKKQPVAFWCNPISGHNTLYWYLQNLGQGPELLIRYENEEAVDDSQLPKDRFSAERLKGVDSTLKIQPAELGDSAVYLCASSSRDRVFAGNTIYFGEGSWLTVV.

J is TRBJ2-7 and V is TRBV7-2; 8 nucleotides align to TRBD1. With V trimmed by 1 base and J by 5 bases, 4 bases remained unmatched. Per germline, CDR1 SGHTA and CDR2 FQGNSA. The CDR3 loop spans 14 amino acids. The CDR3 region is CASSLVTGVNEQYF. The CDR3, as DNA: TGTGCCAGCAGCTTAGTGACAGGGGTGAACGAGCAGTACTTC. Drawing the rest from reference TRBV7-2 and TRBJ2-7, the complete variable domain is GAGVSQSPSNKVTEKGKDVELRCDPISGHTALYWYRQSLGQGLEFLIYFQGNSAPDKSGLPSDRFSAERTGGSVSTLTIQRTQQEDSAVYLCASSLVTGVNEQYFGPGTRLTVT.